This T cell receptor beta chain was profiled in a study of T cell responses to AZD1222 COVID-19 vaccine. Using immunoSEQ multiplex PCR, the repertoire was profiled, and TCRdb retains in-frame clones only, with some absent. The sample has about 140,000 clones, around 93% seen once. Notes on the study in general: Spike-specific TCR breadth rose after two AZD1222 doses, and depth rose as well. Within unmutated variant regions lay the reported targets of nearly half of spike-specific TCRs. Spike was spanned by vaccine-associated CD4 TCRs, which were dominant at 160-218 and 743-854.

V shed 4 bases and J 3 bases; nucleotides not matched to a gene: 4. From germline, CDR1 is MGHRA and CDR2 YSYEKL. The CDR3 runs to 15 residues. Remarks on this clone: The target antigen is unknown.

The sequencing used peripheral blood, collected on day 0 of AZD1222 vaccination. This receptor was obtained from an adult in good health. V usage is TRBV4-1 and J usage is TRBJ2-7; 12 nucleotides agree with TRBD2. The CDR3 DNA is TGCGCCAGCAGCCTGACTAGCGGGAGCGGCTACGAGCAGTACTTC. The encoded protein is CASSLTSGSGYEQYF.